Each of the 22 T cell receptor beta chains below was sequenced from the same sample in a study of blood T cells in healthy people across ages. A sample-barcoded 5' primer and a J-beta primer mix were used in a second PCR of about 7 to 12 cycles. One entry per CDR3 protein results from TCRdb running MiXCR on the 5' RACE reads. The sample consists of about 1,400,000 distinct CDR3 sequences, 59% of them appearing once. Material: blood. These receptors originate from a man between 18 and 29 years old in good health.

The genes are TRBV29-1 and TRBJ1-6, with D perhaps matching TRBD1 (5 bases). The CDR3 consists of 13 residues. The germline V gene has CDR1 SQVTM and CDR2 ANQGSEA. Trimming removed 6 bases from V and 6 bases from J, with 12 bases in between. This chain's CDR3 is CSVSSGFNSPLHF. DNA of the CDR3: TGCAGCGTCTCATCAGGGTTTAATTCACCCCTCCACTTT. The full variable domain, rest sourced from reference TRBV29-1 and TRBJ1-6, is SAVISQKPSRDICQRGTSLTIQCQVDSQVTMMFWYRQQPGQSLTLIATANQGSEATYESGFVIDKFPISRPNLTFSTLTVSNMSPEDSSIYLCSVSSGFNSPLHFGNGTRLTVT.

The chain has TRBV7-2 and TRBJ2-1, with 15 positions matching TRBD2. Trimming took 6 bases from V and 9 from J; bases not matched to a gene: 9. CDR1 is SGHTA and CDR2 is FQGNSA in the germline V gene. The CDR3 consists of 16 residues. The DNA for the CDR3 is TGTGCCAGCAGTACGAGGACTAGCGGGAGGGCCGGTGAGCAGTTCTTC. Translation: CASSTRTSGRAGEQFF.

The rearrangement links TRBV5-6 to TRBJ2-3; unclear D gene. This CDR3 contains 18 residues. Germline V gene data show CDR1 as SGHDT and CDR2 as YYEEEE. V shed 2 bases and J shed 3 bases, with 22 bases lying between them. The CDR3: CASSFWRAYTEETDTQYF. As DNA, the CDR3 is TGTGCCAGCAGCTTCTGGCGCGCCTATACCGAGGAGACAGATACGCAGTATTTT.

The chain recombines TRBV5-1 with TRBJ2-1; 7 positions agree with TRBD2. This CDR3 is 15 amino acids long. V lost 3 bases and J lost 3; bases outside the gene matches: 6. The germline CDR1 and CDR2 sequences are SGHRS and YFSETQ. The DNA of the CDR3 is TGCGCCAGCAGCTCTCTAGCGGAGGGCTACAATGAGCAGTTCTTC. The encoded protein is CASSSLAEGYNEQFF.

This clonotype appeared a few times. The genes are TRBV12-3 or TRBV12-4 and TRBJ2-1, with TRBD1 matching over 9 bases. V shed 3 bases, J shed 4 bases, and the junction held 4 bases outside the gene matches. This CDR3 is built from 15 residues. In DNA form, the CDR3 reads TGTGCCAGCAGTTTCGGACAGGGGAAATACAATGAGCAGTTCTTC. It specifies CASSFGQGKYNEQFF.

On this clonotype: At one end, the junction sequence differs from germline, possibly due to a read error. The J gene is TRBJ2-4, the V gene TRBV11-2; maybe TRBD2 (6 bases). Germline V gene data show CDR1 as SGHAT and CDR2 as FQNNGV. This CDR3 is 14 amino acids long. The CDR3 region has the DNA TGTGCCAGCAGCGTAGATGCGGGGCTGATCATTCAGTACTTC. Encoded protein: CASSVDAGLIIQYF.

V gene TRBV10-3 combines with J gene TRBJ1-4; no reliable D call. CDR1 and CDR2 from the germline V gene are ENHRY and SYGVKD. This CDR3 spans 17 amino acids. The V end lost 2 bases, the J end lost 0 bases, and 13 bases lay between the germline ends. The CDR3 spells CAISEQLGTPTNEKLFF. CDR3 DNA sequence: TGTGCCATCAGTGAGCAACTGGGAACCCCAACTAATGAAAAACTGTTTTTT.

V usage is TRBV29-1 and J usage is TRBJ1-1, with D unresolved. CDR3 length: 10 amino acids. V was pared by 5 bases and J by 5 bases, with 6 bases between. Germline values: CDR1 SQVTM, CDR2 ANQGSEA. The chain's CDR3 is CSVRWTEAFF. For the CDR3, the DNA is TGCAGCGTTCGGTGGACTGAAGCTTTCTTT.

With regard to this clonotype: One junction end does not reproduce the germline sequence, and a read error may be involved. The rearrangement uses TRBV14 and TRBJ2-7; D not resolved. Germline V gives CDR1 SGHDN, CDR2 FVKESK. The CDR3 length is 14 residues. The CDR3 DNA reads as TGTGCCAGCAGCCAAGCCTCAATATCTTACGCGCAGTACTTC. This gives the protein CASSQASISYAQYF.

This clonotype was detected only once. This chain links TRBV20-1 with TRBJ2-7; 9 bases map to TRBD1. This CDR3 spans 15 amino acids. With 4 bases clipped from V and 1 base from J, the junction kept 8 bases outside the gene matches. Per the germline V gene, CDR1 is DFQATT and CDR2 is SNEGSKA (reference sequence). The CDR3 loop reads CSAINPDRGSYEQYF. CDR3 in DNA: TGCAGTGCTATCAACCCAGACAGGGGGTCCTACGAGCAGTACTTC.

This clonotype was recorded a few times. This chain connects TRBV6-5 to TRBJ2-5; D not certain. The closer fit of TRBJ2-7 to the DNA end suggests the J call may be wrong. The germline CDR1 and CDR2 sequences are MNHEY and SVGAGI. This CDR3 region has 13 residues. In DNA form, the CDR3 reads TGTGCCAGTTCGACGACGGTTAACTACGAGCAGTACTTC. Its translation: CASSTTVNYEQYF.

The chain uses TRBV2 and TRBJ2-1; D unclear. The V end was cut by 10 bases, the J end by 7 bases, with 11 bases between. In germline, CDR1 is SNHLY, CDR2 FYNNEI. This CDR3 has 11 amino acids. The chain's CDR3 is CATLLNNEQFF. The CDR3 coding sequence is TGTGCCACCTTACTAAATAATGAGCAGTTCTTC.

Only a few counts were recorded for this clonotype. The chain couples TRBV28 to TRBJ2-7; 12 bases are a match to TRBD2. Unmatched junction bases numbered 6, after V lost 2 bases and J lost 7 bases. The V gene's germline CDR1 is MDHEN and CDR2 SYDVKM. The CDR3 extends over 15 amino acids. Written as DNA, the CDR3 is TGTGCCAGCAGTTTAACTAGCGGGGGGACGAGGGAGCAGTACTTC. The encoded protein is CASSLTSGGTREQYF. Supplemented by reference TRBV28 and TRBJ2-7, the full variable domain reads DVKVTQSSRYLVKRTGEKVFLECVQDMDHENMFWYRQDPGLGLRLIYFSYDVKMKEKGDIPEGYSVSREKKERFSLILESASTNQTSMYLCASSLTSGGTREQYFGPGTRLTVT.

J is TRBJ2-7 and V is TRBV15, with D perhaps TRBD1 or TRBD2 (5 bases each). Trimming stripped 0 bases from V and 4 bases from J, with 7 bases between. This CDR3 is built from 13 residues. The germline gives CDR1 LNHNV, CDR2 YYDKDF (reference sequence). CDR3 sequence reads: CATSREWGYEQYF. CDR3 nucleotides: TGTGCCACCAGCAGAGAATGGGGGTACGAGCAGTACTTC. The variable domain in full, completed from reference TRBV15 and TRBJ2-7, reads DAMVIQNPRYQVTQFGKPVTLSCSQTLNHNVMYWYQQKSSQAPKLLFHYYDKDFNNEADTPDNFQSRRPNTSFCFLDIRSPGLGDTAMYLCATSREWGYEQYFGPGTRLTVT.

The V and J genes are TRBV4-2 and TRBJ1-2, with D hard to call. CDR3 length: 15 amino acids. The V gene's germline CDR1 is LGHNA and CDR2 YNFKEQ. The V end lost 4 bases, the J end lost 2 bases, and 14 bases lay between the germline ends. CDR3 DNA: TGTGCCAGCAGCCGGGAAGCCGCAGTGAACTATGGCTACACCTTC. This encodes CASSREAAVNYGYTF.

This chain links TRBV7-2 with TRBJ2-1; 10 bases agree with TRBD2. CDR1 and CDR2 (germline): SGHTA, FQGNSA. The CDR3 extends over 16 amino acids. With 5 bases clipped from V and 3 bases from J, the junction kept 7 bases outside the gene matches. CDR3 nucleotides: TGTGCCAGCAGCCATCGGACTAGCGGAGGCTACAATGAGCAGTTCTTC. It codes for CASSHRTSGGYNEQFF.

This clonotype has a count of ten or more. V is TRBV20-1 and J is TRBJ2-1, with 12 bases lining up with TRBD2. The CDR3 length is 14 residues. V was clipped by 3 bases and J by 3 bases; unmatched bases: 0. Germline lookup yields CDR1 DFQATT and CDR2 SNEGSKA (reference sequence). The CDR3 nucleotides read TGCAGTGCTAGGGGACTAGCGGGCTACAATGAGCAGTTCTTC. Translation: CSARGLAGYNEQFF.

This clonotype was found a few times. The rearrangement joins TRBV4-1 to TRBJ2-7; D call uncertain. This CDR3 comprises 15 residues. Germline CDR1 MGHRA, CDR2 YSYEKL. V was pared by 3 bases and J by 0 bases, with 12 bases between. This CDR3 is CASSQQLETSYEQYF. CDR3 nucleotide sequence: TGCGCCAGCAGCCAGCAACTGGAGACCTCCTACGAGCAGTACTTC.

This chain links TRBV4-3 with TRBJ2-7, with 7 bases aligning to TRBD1. V was clipped by 1 base and J by 2 bases; unmatched bases: 5. The CDR3 has 15 amino acids. Germline V gene sequence: CDR1 LGHNA, CDR2 YSLEER. In DNA form, the CDR3 reads TGCGCCAGCAGCCAAGTGGGGACAGCCACCTACGAGCAGTACTTC. Protein: CASSQVGTATYEQYF.

The V gene is TRBV6-5, the J gene TRBJ2-2; 7 bases are shared with TRBD1. The germline V gene has CDR1 MNHEY and CDR2 SVGAGI. CDR3 length: 14 amino acids. With 9 bases clipped from V and 4 bases from J, the junction kept 8 bases outside the gene matches. The CDR3 protein is CASRRDSSTGELFF. DNA for the CDR3: TGTGCCAGTAGACGGGACAGCAGCACCGGGGAGCTGTTTTTT.

This chain uses TRBV27 with TRBJ2-3; the D is unclear. The CDR3 runs 13 residues. The germline V and J ends were trimmed by 6 bases and 5 bases, with 12 bases remaining between them. Looked up from germline, CDR1 is MNHEY and CDR2 is SMNVEV (reference sequence). The CDR3 reads CASSEDVGDTQYF. CDR3 DNA: TGTGCCAGCAGCGAGGATGTAGGAGATACGCAGTATTTT.

The chain is built from TRBV7-9 and TRBJ1-2; 7 bases are a match to TRBD1. The V segment lost 8 bases and the J segment 0 bases; nucleotides outside the gene matches: 9. The CDR3 has 15 amino acids. The V gene's germline CDR1 is SEHNR and CDR2 FQNEAQ (reference sequence). The CDR3 DNA sequence: TGTGCCAGCGGAGGAGGGACAGCCTCTAACTATGGCTACACCTTC. Translation gives CASGGGTASNYGYTF.